The 24 T cell receptor beta chains presented below share a single source sample, sequenced in a study of shared clonotypes between healthy human individuals. This table comes from immunoSEQ multiplex PCR, and its TCRdb copy is limited to in-frame clones, with some not included. Of 1,100,000 or so clones in the sample, around 78% were seen once. Sequencing input: memory CD4+ T cells from PBMCs. Stated subset: CD45RA-negative fraction. The origin of the receptors is a young man in good health. Some clones in this sample may be carry-over from other donors' samples.

This clone came up once. This chain's CDR3 is CASKPWDIGDLGYTF. Written as DNA, the CDR3 is TGTGCCAGCAAACCATGGGACATAGGTGATCTGGGCTACACCTTC. The rearrangement uses TRBV28 and TRBJ1-2; weak D call: TRBD1 (6 bases). CDR1 is MDHEN and CDR2 is SYDVKM in the germline V gene. Trimming pared 7 bases from V and 8 bases from J, leaving 23 bases between. The CDR3 spans 15 residues.

The chain has TRBV7-2 and TRBJ1-1; no clear D. This CDR3 contains 13 residues. Germline V gene data show CDR1 as SGHTA and CDR2 as FQGNSA. Trimming removed 5 bases at V and 1 base at J, with 8 bases between. The CDR3 nucleotides read TGTGCCAGCAGCATTACACCGAACACTGAAGCTTTCTTT. Its protein product is CASSITPNTEAFF.

This clone came up many times. This chain links TRBV29-1 with TRBJ2-3; a weak D match, TRBD2 (5 bases). The CDR3 runs 13 residues. The ends were cut back, 8 bases at V and 3 bases at J, with 15 bases in the middle. Germline assignment: CDR1 SQVTM and CDR2 ANQGSEA. The CDR3 region is CSYKAGGTDTQYF. The CDR3 DNA reads as TGCAGCTATAAGGCGGGTGGTACAGATACGCAGTATTTT.

This sequence joins TRBV29-1 and TRBJ1-1, with 7 bases that match TRBD1. The CDR3 extends over 13 amino acids. Germline V gene sequence: CDR1 SQVTM, CDR2 ANQGSEA. With V trimmed by 6 bases and J by 3 bases, 7 bases remained unmatched. CDR3 DNA sequence: TGCAGCGTCCAAGACAGGGTCTACACTGAAGCTTTCTTT. Translation gives CSVQDRVYTEAFF.

Regarding this clone: Other nucleotide sequences in the sample specify the same CDR3. CDR3 DNA sequence: TGCGCCAGCAGCTTCGATAACACCGGGGAGCTGTTTTTT. This gives the protein CASSFDNTGELFF. The chain links TRBV5-1 to TRBJ2-2; no definite D call. In germline, CDR1 is SGHRS, CDR2 YFSETQ. V was clipped by 2 bases and J by 2 bases, with 4 bases between them. This CDR3 region has 13 residues.

The V gene is TRBV15, the J gene TRBJ1-2; TRBD1 matches at 9 bases. This CDR3 is built from 15 residues. CDR1 and CDR2 (germline): LNHNV, YYDKDF (reference sequence). The ends lost 2 bases at V and 7 bases at J; junction bases unmatched: 8. The CDR3 spells CATSRPDRGVSGYTF. The CDR3, as DNA: TGTGCCACCAGCAGACCCGACAGGGGGGTTTCTGGCTACACCTTC.

About this clone: One end of the junction fails to match germline, which may point to a read error. In the same sample, other DNA sequences code for this CDR3. The rearrangement joins TRBV6-6 to TRBJ1-1; D gene uncertain. The CDR3 spans 11 residues. Germline assignment: CDR1 MNHNY and CDR2 SVGAGI (reference sequence). CDR3 amino acids: CASALNTEAFF. CDR3 DNA sequence: TGTGCCAGCGCCTTGAACACTGAGGCTTTCTTT.

This sequence joins TRBV4-1 and TRBJ2-1; D may be TRBD2 (6 bases). Trimming pared 5 bases from V and 0 bases from J, leaving 17 bases between. Germline V gives CDR1 MGHRA, CDR2 YSYEKL. This CDR3 comprises 17 residues. CDR3 sequence reads: CASSRRGGLSSYNEQFF. CDR3 in DNA: TGCGCCAGCAGCAGGCGGGGTGGGCTCAGCTCCTACAATGAGCAGTTCTTC.

CDR3 residues: CASSRSQLGKETQYF. The CDR3 nucleotides read TGTGCCAGCAGCAGGTCGCAACTGGGAAAAGAGACCCAGTACTTC. The chain combines TRBV6-5 with TRBJ2-5; D not resolved. The CDR3 length is 15 residues. Germline assignment: CDR1 MNHEY and CDR2 SVGAGI. Trimming shortened V by 6 bases and J by 3 bases, and 17 bases separated the two germline ends.

The rearrangement uses TRBV5-1 and TRBJ2-7; 7 nucleotides agree with TRBD1. Germline loops: CDR1 SGHRS, CDR2 YFSETQ. The CDR3 runs 13 residues. V trimming: 4 bases; J trimming: 6 bases; junction bases outside the gene matches: 7. CDR3 protein: CASSPRDSSEQYF. The CDR3 DNA is TGCGCCAGCAGCCCTCGGGACAGCAGCGAGCAGTACTTC.

This chain uses TRBV11-1 with TRBJ2-1, with D possibly called TRBD1 or TRBD2 (6 bases each). This CDR3 comprises 13 residues. The V and J ends lost 5 bases and 10 bases respectively, with 15 bases between them. Germline loops: CDR1 SGHAT, CDR2 FQDESV (reference sequence). This chain's CDR3 is CASSTGGLREQFF. CDR3 in DNA: TGTGCCAGCAGCACCGGGGGCCTTAGGGAGCAGTTCTTC.

V and J are TRBV5-1 and TRBJ1-3; D not certain. Trimming stripped 0 bases from V and 2 bases from J, with 6 bases between. CDR1 and CDR2 (germline): SGHRS, YFSETQ. The CDR3 covers 14 residues. The CDR3 sequence is CASSLGDTGNTIYF. Written as DNA, the CDR3 is TGCGCCAGCAGCTTGGGCGATACTGGAAACACCATATATTTT.

The rearrangement joins TRBV7-2 to TRBJ1-5; D gene uncertain. The V and J ends lost 5 bases and 6 bases respectively, with 11 bases between them. This CDR3 has 13 amino acids. Germline V CDR1 and CDR2: SGHTA, FQGNSA. In DNA, the CDR3 is TGTGCCAGCAGCCGGGAACGGTCTCAGCCCCAGCATTTT. It encodes CASSRERSQPQHF. Supplemented by reference TRBV7-2 and TRBJ1-5, the full variable domain reads GAGVSQSPSNKVTEKGKDVELRCDPISGHTALYWYRQSLGQGLEFLIYFQGNSAPDKSGLPSDRFSAERTGGSVSTLTIQRTQQEDSAVYLCASSRERSQPQHFGDGTRLSIL.

This clone showed up just once. This chain connects TRBV19 to TRBJ2-5; maybe TRBD2 (7 bases). The CDR3 spans 17 residues. Germline V gene data show CDR1 as LNHDA and CDR2 as SQIVND (reference sequence). The V end was cut by 5 bases, the J end by 13 bases, with 32 bases between. The CDR3: CASSFSGGPLLAESPYF. The DNA of the CDR3 is TGTGCCAGTAGTTTTTCCGGGGGCCCGCTTCTAGCGGAGTCCCCGTACTTC.

The chain joins TRBV6-5 to TRBJ2-7, with TRBD1 matching over 8 bases. Germline CDR1 reads MNHEY; CDR2 reads SVGAGI. This CDR3 has 13 amino acids. The J segment lost 3 bases and the V segment lost 6 bases, leaving 4 bases of the junction unmatched. This chain's CDR3 is CASRMTGVYEQYF. The CDR3, as DNA: TGTGCCAGCAGAATGACAGGGGTCTACGAGCAGTACTTC.

This clone turned up a few times. This rearrangement joins TRBV9 to TRBJ1-2; D uncertain. This CDR3 has 14 residues. Trimming left V 0 bases short and J 6 bases short, with 12 bases between. Germline assignment: CDR1 SGDLS and CDR2 YYNGEE. The CDR3 nucleotides are TGTGCCAGCAGCGTAGGAGAGGGATTCCATGGCTACACCTTC. Amino acids: CASSVGEGFHGYTF.

CDR3 nucleotide sequence: TGTGCCAGCAGCCCGGTGGGTGGGGCCAATGAGCAGTTCTTC. Translation: CASSPVGGANEQFF. The rearrangement links TRBV7-7 to TRBJ2-1; possibly TRBD1 for D (5 bases). The germline V gene encodes CDR1 SSHAT and CDR2 FNYEAQ (reference sequence). V was clipped by 5 bases and J by 6 bases, with 14 bases between them. CDR3 length: 14 residues.

On this clone: Other nucleotide sequences in the sample specify the same CDR3. The chain links TRBV11-2 to TRBJ2-3, with no clear D. This CDR3 has 13 amino acids. V lost 0 bases and J 1 base, leaving 2 bases between the germline ends. CDR1 SGHAT and CDR2 FQNNGV come from the germline V gene. The CDR3 here is CASSLDRTDTQYF. CDR3 bases: TGTGCCAGCAGCTTAGACCGCACAGATACGCAGTATTTT.

The CDR3 region has the DNA TGCGCCAGCAGTGATGGGGGACTAGCGGGTGATACGCAGTATTTT. This encodes CASSDGGLAGDTQYF. The chain recombines TRBV10-2 with TRBJ2-3; TRBD2 matches at 12 bases. V shed 3 bases and J 6 bases; nucleotides not matched to a gene: 4. Germline V gene sequence: CDR1 WSHSY, CDR2 SAAADI. The CDR3 runs 15 residues.

This chain joins TRBV27 and TRBJ2-3; 16 bases map to TRBD2. The ends lost 4 bases at V and 3 bases at J; junction bases unmatched: 16. The CDR3 loop spans 21 amino acids. Germline V gives CDR1 MNHEY, CDR2 SMNVEV (reference sequence). The CDR3: CASSSTTGTSGRGTGTDTQYF. The CDR3 coding sequence is TGTGCCAGCAGTTCCACCACAGGGACTAGCGGGAGGGGAACTGGAACAGATACGCAGTATTTT.

This clone was counted between two and nine times. This sequence joins TRBV4-1 and TRBJ1-2; maybe TRBD1 (5 bases). The germline CDR1 and CDR2 sequences are MGHRA and YSYEKL. This CDR3 region has 15 residues. V was trimmed by 0 bases and J by 4 bases, leaving 12 bases between them. The CDR3 DNA reads as TGCGCCAGCAGCCAAGAGGGGCCGGCCCCCTATGGCTACACCTTC. It encodes CASSQEGPAPYGYTF.

V is TRBV19 and J is TRBJ2-5; D possibly corresponds to TRBD1 (6 bases). CDR1 is LNHDA, CDR2 SQIVND, per germline (reference sequence). The CDR3 is 14 amino acids. Trimming pared 1 base from V and 5 bases from J, leaving 11 bases between. The CDR3 is CASSIGPGAETQYF. The CDR3, as DNA: TGTGCCAGTAGTATAGGACCAGGGGCCGAGACCCAGTACTTC. Combining the CDR3 with reference TRBV19 and TRBJ2-5 gives the whole variable domain DGGITQSPKYLFRKEGQNVTLSCEQNLNHDAMYWYRQDPGQGLRLIYYSQIVNDFQKGDIAEGYSVSREKKESFPLTVTSAQKNPTAFYLCASSIGPGAETQYFGPGTRLLVL.

The chain combines TRBV6-4 with TRBJ2-1; 8 bases match TRBD2. With 7 bases clipped from V and 7 bases from J, the junction kept 6 bases outside the gene matches. The CDR3 consists of 13 residues. Germline V gives CDR1 MRHNA, CDR2 SNTAGT. The CDR3 protein is CASTGREVNEQFF. The CDR3 region has the DNA TGTGCCAGCACCGGGCGGGAGGTTAATGAGCAGTTCTTC.

This clone appeared a single time. The chain joins TRBV5-1 to TRBJ2-7; 7 bases line up with TRBD2. This CDR3 contains 15 residues. J gave up 0 bases and V 1 base, and 4 bases lay outside the gene matches. Germline V lookup: CDR1 SGHRS, CDR2 YFSETQ. CDR3 nucleotide sequence: TGCGCCAGCAGCTTGACAGCGGGATACTCCTACGAGCAGTACTTC. Its protein product is CASSLTAGYSYEQYF.